These 4 T cell receptor beta chains came from one sample sequenced in a study of cytomegalovirus exposure and HLA in healthy donors. Sequencing used immunoSEQ multiplex PCR; TCRdb keeps in-frame clones, though not all of them. The sample records over 250,000 clones, 65% to 90% being singletons. The source material was PBMCs. All receptors derive from a woman aged 18-30 years in good health and CMV-seronegative.

The gene calls are TRBV4-1 and TRBJ2-2; 7 bases line up with TRBD2. CDR3 length: 18 amino acids. V dropped 2 bases and J dropped 2; count of bases not matched to a gene: 11. CDR1 is MGHRA, CDR2 YSYEKL, per germline. The CDR3 region is CASSQWEGGPTNTGELFF. The DNA of the CDR3 is TGCGCCAGCAGCCAATGGGAGGGAGGGCCAACCAACACCGGGGAGCTGTTTTTT.

The chain joins TRBV29-1 to TRBJ2-2; D possibly corresponds to TRBD1 (5 bases). The CDR3 runs to 15 residues. Per germline, CDR1 SQVTM and CDR2 ANQGSEA. Trimming took off 5 bases at V and 3 bases at J, with 16 bases between the two ends. Here the CDR3 DNA reads TGCAGCGTTAGGGCTACAGGCGCGGACACCGGGGAGCTGTTTTTT. Its protein is CSVRATGADTGELFF.

The rearrangement joins TRBV10-2 to TRBJ1-2; D is ambiguous. This CDR3 comprises 15 residues. Germline values: CDR1 WSHSY, CDR2 SAAADI. V was trimmed by 4 bases and J by 3 bases, leaving 15 bases between them. CDR3 in amino acids: CASSGLHVPHYGYTF. The DNA for the CDR3 is TGCGCCAGCAGTGGGCTGCACGTCCCCCACTATGGCTACACCTTC.

V is TRBV4-1 and J is TRBJ2-3; a possible D gene is TRBD2 (6 bases). The germline CDR1 and CDR2 sequences are MGHRA and YSYEKL. V lost 4 bases and J lost 11, with 19 bases in between. CDR3 length equals 14 residues. This CDR3 reads CASSRSGTVVVQYF. As DNA, the CDR3 is TGCGCCAGCAGCCGGTCCGGGACTGTCGTCGTGCAGTATTTT.